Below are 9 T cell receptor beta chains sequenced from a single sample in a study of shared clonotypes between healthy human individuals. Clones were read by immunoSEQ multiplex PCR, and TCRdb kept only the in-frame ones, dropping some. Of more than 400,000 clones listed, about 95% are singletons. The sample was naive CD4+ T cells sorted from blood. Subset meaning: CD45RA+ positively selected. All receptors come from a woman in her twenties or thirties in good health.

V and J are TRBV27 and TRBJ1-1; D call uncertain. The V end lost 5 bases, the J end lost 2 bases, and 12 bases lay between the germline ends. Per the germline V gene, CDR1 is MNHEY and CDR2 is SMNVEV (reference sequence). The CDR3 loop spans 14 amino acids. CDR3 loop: CASSLSGRNTEAFF. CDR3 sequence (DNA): TGTGCCAGCAGTCTTTCCGGGCGCAACACTGAAGCTTTCTTT.

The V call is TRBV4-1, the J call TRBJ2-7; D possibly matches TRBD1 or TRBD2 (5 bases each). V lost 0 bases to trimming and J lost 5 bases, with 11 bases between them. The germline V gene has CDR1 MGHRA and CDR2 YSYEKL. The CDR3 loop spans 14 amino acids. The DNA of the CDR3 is TGCGCCAGCAGCCAAGATGGGGGTCTGGACGAGCAGTACTTC. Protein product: CASSQDGGLDEQYF.

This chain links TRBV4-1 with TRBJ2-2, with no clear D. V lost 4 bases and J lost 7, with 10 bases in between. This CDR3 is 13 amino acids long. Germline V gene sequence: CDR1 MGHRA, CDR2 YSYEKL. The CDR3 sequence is CASSREGHGELFF. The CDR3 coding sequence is TGCGCCAGCAGCCGAGAAGGGCACGGGGAGCTGTTTTTT.

CDR3 nucleotides: TGTGCCAGCAGCGTAGATCACCCGGGACTAGCGGGAGGAACCTACGAGCAGTACTTC. Translation gives CASSVDHPGLAGGTYEQYF. The V call is TRBV9, the J call TRBJ2-7; 15 bases are shared with TRBD2. Per germline, CDR1 SGDLS and CDR2 YYNGEE. With 0 bases clipped from V and 2 bases from J, the junction kept 9 bases outside the gene matches. This CDR3 region has 19 residues.

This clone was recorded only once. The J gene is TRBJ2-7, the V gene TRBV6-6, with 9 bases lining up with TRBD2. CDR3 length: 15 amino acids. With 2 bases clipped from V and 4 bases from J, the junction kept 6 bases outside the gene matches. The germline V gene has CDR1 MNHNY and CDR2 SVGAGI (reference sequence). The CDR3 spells CASSYGGTSKYEQYF. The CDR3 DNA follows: TGTGCCAGCAGTTACGGGGGGACTAGCAAGTACGAGCAGTACTTC.

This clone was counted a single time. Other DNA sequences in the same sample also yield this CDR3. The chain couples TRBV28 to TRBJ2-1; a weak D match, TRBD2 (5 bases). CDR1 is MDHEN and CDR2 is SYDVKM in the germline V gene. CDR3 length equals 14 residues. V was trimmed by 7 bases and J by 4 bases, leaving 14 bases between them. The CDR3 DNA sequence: TGTGCCAGCACCTCCTCGGGGAGATACAATGAGCAGTTCTTC. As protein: CASTSSGRYNEQFF.

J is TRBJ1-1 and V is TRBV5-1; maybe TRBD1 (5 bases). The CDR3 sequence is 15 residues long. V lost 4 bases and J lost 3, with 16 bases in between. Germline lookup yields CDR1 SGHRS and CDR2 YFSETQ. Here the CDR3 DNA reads TGCGCCAGCAGCCCCATCATTGGGGGGGACACTGAAGCTTTCTTT. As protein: CASSPIIGGDTEAFF.

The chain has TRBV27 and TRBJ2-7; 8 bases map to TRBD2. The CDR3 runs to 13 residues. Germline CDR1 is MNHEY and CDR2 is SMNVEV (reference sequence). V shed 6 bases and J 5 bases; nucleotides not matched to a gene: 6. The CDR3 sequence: CASRSGRINEQYF. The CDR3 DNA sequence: TGTGCCAGCAGGAGCGGGAGAATAAACGAGCAGTACTTC.

The CDR3 nucleotides read TGTGCCAGCTCCGATATAGTGGTTCCGCAGTTCTTC. Translation gives CASSDIVVPQFF. The chain carries TRBV18 and TRBJ2-1; D is uncertain. This CDR3 has 12 residues. Germline V CDR1 and CDR2: KGHSH, LQKENI. V was shortened by 6 bases and J by 12 bases, with 15 bases between the two germline ends.